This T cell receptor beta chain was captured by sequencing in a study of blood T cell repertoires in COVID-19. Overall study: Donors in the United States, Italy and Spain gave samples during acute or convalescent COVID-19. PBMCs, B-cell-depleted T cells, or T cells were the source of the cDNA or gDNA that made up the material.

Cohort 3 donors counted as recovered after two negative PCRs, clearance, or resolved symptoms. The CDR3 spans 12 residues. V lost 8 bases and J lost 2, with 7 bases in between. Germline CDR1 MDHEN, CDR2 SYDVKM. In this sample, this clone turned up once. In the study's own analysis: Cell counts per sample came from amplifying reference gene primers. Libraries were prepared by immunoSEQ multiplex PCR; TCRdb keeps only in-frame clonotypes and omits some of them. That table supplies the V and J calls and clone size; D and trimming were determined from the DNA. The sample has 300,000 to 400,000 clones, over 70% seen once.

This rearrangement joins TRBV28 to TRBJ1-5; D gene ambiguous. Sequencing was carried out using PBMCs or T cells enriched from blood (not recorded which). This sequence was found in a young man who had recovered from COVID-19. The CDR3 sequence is CASLLGNQPQHF. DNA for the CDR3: TGTGCCAGCCTTCTAGGCAATCAGCCCCAGCATTTT.